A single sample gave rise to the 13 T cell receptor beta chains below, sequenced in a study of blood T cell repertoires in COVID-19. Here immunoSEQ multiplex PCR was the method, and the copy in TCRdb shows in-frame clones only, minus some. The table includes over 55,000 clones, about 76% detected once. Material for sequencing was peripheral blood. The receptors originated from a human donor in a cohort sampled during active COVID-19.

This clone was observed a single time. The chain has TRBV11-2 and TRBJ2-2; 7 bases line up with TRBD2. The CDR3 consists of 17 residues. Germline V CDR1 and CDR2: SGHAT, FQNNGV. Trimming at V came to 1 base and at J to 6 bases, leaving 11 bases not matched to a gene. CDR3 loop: CASSLGGGLSGPGELFF. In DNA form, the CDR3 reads TGTGCCAGCAGCTTAGGGGGGGGACTCTCTGGCCCCGGGGAGCTGTTTTTT.

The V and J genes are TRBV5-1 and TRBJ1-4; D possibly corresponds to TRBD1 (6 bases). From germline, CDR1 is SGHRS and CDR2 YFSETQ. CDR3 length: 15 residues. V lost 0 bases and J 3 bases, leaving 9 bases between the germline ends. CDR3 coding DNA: TGCGCCAGCAGCTTGGTGACAGGCCCTAATGAAAAACTGTTTTTT. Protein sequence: CASSLVTGPNEKLFF.

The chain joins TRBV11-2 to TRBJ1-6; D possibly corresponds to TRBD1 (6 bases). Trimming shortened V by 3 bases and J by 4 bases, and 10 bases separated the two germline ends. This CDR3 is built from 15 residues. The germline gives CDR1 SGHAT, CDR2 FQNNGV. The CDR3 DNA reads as TGTGCCAGCAGCTTCTCTGGACAGTATAATTCACCCCTCCACTTT. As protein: CASSFSGQYNSPLHF. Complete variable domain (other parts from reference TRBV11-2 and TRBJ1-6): EAGVAQSPRYKIIEKRQSVAFWCNPISGHATLYWYQQILGQGPKLLIQFQNNGVVDDSQLPKDRFSAERLKGVDSTLKIQPAKLEDSAVYLCASSFSGQYNSPLHFGNGTRLTVT.

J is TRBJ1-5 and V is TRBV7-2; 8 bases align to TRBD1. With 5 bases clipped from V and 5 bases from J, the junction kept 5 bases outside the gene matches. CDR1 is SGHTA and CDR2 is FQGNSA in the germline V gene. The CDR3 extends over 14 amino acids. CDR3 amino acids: CASSLTGGYQPQHF. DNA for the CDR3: TGTGCCAGCAGCCTAACAGGGGGTTATCAGCCCCAGCATTTT.

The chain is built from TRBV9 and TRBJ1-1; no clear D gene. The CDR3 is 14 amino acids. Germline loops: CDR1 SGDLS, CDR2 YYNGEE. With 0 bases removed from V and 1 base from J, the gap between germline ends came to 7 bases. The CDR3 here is CASSVAWQNTEAFF. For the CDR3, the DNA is TGTGCCAGCAGCGTAGCATGGCAGAACACTGAAGCTTTCTTT.

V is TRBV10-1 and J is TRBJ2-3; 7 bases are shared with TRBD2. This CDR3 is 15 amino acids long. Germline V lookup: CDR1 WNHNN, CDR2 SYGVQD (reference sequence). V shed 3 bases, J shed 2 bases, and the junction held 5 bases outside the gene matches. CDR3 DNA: TGCGCCAGCAGTGAAGCGGGGACGTACACAGATACGCAGTATTTT. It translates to CASSEAGTYTDTQYF.

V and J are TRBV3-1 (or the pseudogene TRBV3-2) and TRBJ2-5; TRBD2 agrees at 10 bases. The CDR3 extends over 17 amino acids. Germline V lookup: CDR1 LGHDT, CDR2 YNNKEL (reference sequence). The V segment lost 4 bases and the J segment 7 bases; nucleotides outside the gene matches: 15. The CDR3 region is CASSPSTGLAEEGTQYF. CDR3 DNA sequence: TGTGCCAGCAGCCCGAGCACAGGACTAGCGGAGGAGGGGACCCAGTACTTC.

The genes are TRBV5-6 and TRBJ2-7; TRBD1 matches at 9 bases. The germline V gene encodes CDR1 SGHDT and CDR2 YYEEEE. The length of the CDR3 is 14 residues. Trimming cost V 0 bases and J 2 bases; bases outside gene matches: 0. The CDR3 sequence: CASSLGTGAYEQYF. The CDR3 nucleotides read TGTGCCAGCAGCTTGGGGACAGGGGCCTACGAGCAGTACTTC.

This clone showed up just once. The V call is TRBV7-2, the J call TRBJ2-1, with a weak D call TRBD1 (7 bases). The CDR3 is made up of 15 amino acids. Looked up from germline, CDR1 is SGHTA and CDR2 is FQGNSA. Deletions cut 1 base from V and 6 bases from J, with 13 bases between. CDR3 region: CASSLGRGRGNEQFF. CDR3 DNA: TGTGCCAGCAGCTTAGGAAGGGGGCGGGGCAATGAGCAGTTCTTC.

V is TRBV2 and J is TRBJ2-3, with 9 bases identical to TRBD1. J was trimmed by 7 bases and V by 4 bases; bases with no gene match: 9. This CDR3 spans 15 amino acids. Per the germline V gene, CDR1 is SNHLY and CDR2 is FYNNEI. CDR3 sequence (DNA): TGTGCCAGCAGTGCATGGGACAGGGAATTATATACGCAGTATTTT. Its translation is CASSAWDRELYTQYF.

CDR3 nucleotides: TGTGCCAGCTCGACCACCGGGACAGCCATCTACGAGCAGTACTTC. This encodes CASSTTGTAIYEQYF. The chain uses TRBV28 and TRBJ2-7; TRBD1 agrees at 7 bases. The CDR3 consists of 15 residues. Trimming at V came to 8 bases and at J to 3 bases, leaving 13 bases not matched to a gene. The V gene's germline CDR1 is MDHEN and CDR2 SYDVKM.

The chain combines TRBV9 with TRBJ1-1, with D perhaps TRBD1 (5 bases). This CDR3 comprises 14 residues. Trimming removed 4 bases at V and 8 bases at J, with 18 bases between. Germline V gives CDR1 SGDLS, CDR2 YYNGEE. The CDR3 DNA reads TGTGCCAGCAGCATCGGGGGGTCCCCACGGGAAGCTTTCTTT. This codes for CASSIGGSPREAFF.

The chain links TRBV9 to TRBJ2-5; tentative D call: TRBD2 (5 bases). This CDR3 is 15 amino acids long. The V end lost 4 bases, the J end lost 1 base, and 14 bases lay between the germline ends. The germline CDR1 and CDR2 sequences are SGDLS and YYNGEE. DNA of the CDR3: TGTGCCAGCAGCTTCCAAGGACTGCCCCAAGAGACCCAGTACTTC. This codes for CASSFQGLPQETQYF.